Following are 10 T cell receptor beta chains from one sample sequenced in a study of technical replicates of blood from a handful of donors. Sequencing used immunoSEQ multiplex PCR; TCRdb keeps in-frame clones, though not all of them. The top ten hold more than 4% of the sample, which has about 62,000 clones, roughly 86% seen once. Sequencing was done on a sample of PBMCs. The receptors here all came from a human donor in good health. Some clones in this sample may be carry-over from other donors' samples.

In its sample, this clone was seen once. The chain employs TRBV9 and TRBJ2-2; 10 bases agree with TRBD2. The germline V gene encodes CDR1 SGDLS and CDR2 YYNGEE. The CDR3 contains 16 residues. The V segment lost 0 bases and the J segment 6 bases; nucleotides outside the gene matches: 5. The CDR3 protein is CASSVVSSGGAGELFF. DNA of the CDR3: TGTGCCAGCAGCGTAGTTTCTAGCGGGGGTGCCGGGGAGCTGTTTTTT.

The chain has TRBV9 and TRBJ2-3; D is uncertain. CDR1 is SGDLS and CDR2 is YYNGEE in the germline V gene. V lost 4 bases and J lost 4, with 7 bases in between. CDR3 length equals 12 residues. The CDR3 region is CASSFQSDTQYF. The DNA for the CDR3 is TGTGCCAGCAGCTTCCAGTCAGATACGCAGTATTTT.

The V and J genes are TRBV7-4 and TRBJ1-5; 12 bases align to TRBD1. The CDR3 extends over 16 amino acids. V lost 3 bases, J lost 7 bases, and 7 bases stayed unmatched. CDR1 is SGHVT, CDR2 SQSDAQ, per germline. CDR3 nucleotide sequence: TGTGCCAGCAGCTTCGGGGGGGACAGGGGGCGACAGCCCCAGCATTTT. This translates into CASSFGGDRGRQPQHF.

This chain connects TRBV2 to TRBJ1-1, with a weak D call TRBD1 (6 bases). Per germline, CDR1 SNHLY and CDR2 FYNNEI. The germline V and J ends were trimmed by 6 bases and 2 bases, with 13 bases remaining between them. CDR3 size: 14 residues. In nucleotides, the CDR3 is TGTGCCAGCAGAGGGGGACGGGCAAACACTGAAGCTTTCTTT. Protein sequence: CASRGGRANTEAFF.

This clone appeared a few times. The chain combines TRBV7-2 with TRBJ2-1, with D unclear. Trimming pared 5 bases from V and 2 bases from J, leaving 10 bases between. This CDR3 is built from 14 residues. CDR1 and CDR2 from the germline V gene are SGHTA and FQGNSA. In DNA form, the CDR3 reads TGTGCCAGCAGCCCTACAGTGGCCTACAATGAGCAGTTCTTC. As protein: CASSPTVAYNEQFF.

The chain has TRBV6-5 and TRBJ2-1, with 9 nucleotides matching TRBD2. Germline trimming cut 5 bases from V and 7 bases from J; bases unmatched to any gene: 9. The CDR3 runs to 15 residues. Per germline, CDR1 MNHEY and CDR2 SVGAGI. The CDR3 spells CASSRIAGATNEQFF. The CDR3 DNA sequence: TGTGCCAGCAGTCGGATAGCGGGAGCCACTAATGAGCAGTTCTTC.

The chain recombines TRBV4-3 with TRBJ2-1; D remains ambiguous. The CDR3 contains 14 residues. Trimming pared 1 base from V and 6 bases from J, leaving 10 bases between. From germline, CDR1 is LGHNA and CDR2 YSLEER. The CDR3 nucleotides read TGCGCCAGCAGCCAAGGGGCCGGTAGCAATGAGCAGTTCTTC. This translates into CASSQGAGSNEQFF.

The table lists this clone with a count of one. This chain uses TRBV7-9 with TRBJ1-1, with 8 positions matching TRBD1. CDR1 and CDR2 from the germline V gene are SEHNR and FQNEAQ (reference sequence). CDR3 size: 14 residues. V shed 5 bases, J shed 4 bases, and the junction held 6 bases outside the gene matches. The CDR3 sequence: CASSLGQGSTEAFF. DNA of the CDR3: TGTGCCAGCAGCCTAGGACAGGGAAGCACTGAAGCTTTCTTT.

This chain joins TRBV30 and TRBJ1-2; D possibly corresponds to TRBD1 (5 bases). The V gene's germline CDR1 is GTSNPN and CDR2 SVGIG (reference sequence). V lost 7 bases and J lost 8, with 23 bases in between. The CDR3 runs 14 residues. CDR3 bases: TGTGCCTCCCAAGGGGAGGTTGGGGTGAGGGGCTACACCTTC. This encodes CASQGEVGVRGYTF.

V usage is TRBV7-2 and J usage is TRBJ2-5; tentatively, D is TRBD1 (5 bases). V was cut by 2 bases and J by 5 bases, with 9 bases left in between. The CDR3 is 13 residues long. Germline assignment: CDR1 SGHTA and CDR2 FQGNSA. The CDR3 DNA is TGTGCCAGCAGCTTAAGGACAACGGAGACCCAGTACTTC. Translation: CASSLRTTETQYF.